This T cell receptor beta chain was identified in a study of vaccination effects on CD4 cells after COVID-19. The overall study: Vaccination of participants consisted of two doses of either the BNT162b2 or mRNA-1273 vaccine. Overall study results and limits: In healthy vaccinees, only 1 of 255 vaccine-induced clones cross-reacted with common cold coronaviruses. The authors studied few convalescent patients and collected no early post-infection timepoints.

Produced via immunoSEQ multiplex PCR; TCRdb's table is partial and in-frame only. This sample has tens of thousands of clones, with 65% to 85% found just once. Antigen-specific CD4+ T cells were first expanded with viral peptide pools by the ViraFEST assay and only then sequenced. Culture proceeded for 10 days, and CD4+ T cells were then isolated. Each vaccine recipient was nucleocapsid antibody negative and had no prior SARS-CoV-2 infection. Half-medium replacement with IL-2 medium occurred on days 3 and 7. The CDR3 is made up of 12 amino acids. V was shortened by 7 bases and J by 4 bases, with 10 bases between the two germline ends. Points on this clone: Its specificity is unknown.

This TCR was recovered from a human donor who received a COVID-19 vaccine. The source material was CD4+ T cells from PBMCs cultured with HCoV-NL63 spike peptides, sampled before COVID-19 vaccination. This chain joins TRBV12-3 or TRBV12-4 and TRBJ1-1, with a weak D call TRBD1 (5 bases). CDR3 sequence (DNA): TGTGCCAGCAAGGTCGGGGCCACTGAAGCTTTCTTT. This gives the protein CASKVGATEAFF.